This T cell receptor (beta chain) was obtained from a study of blood T cell repertoires in COVID-19. As for the study in general: COVID-19 samples, acute and convalescent, were from the United States, Italy and Spain. T cells, B-cell-depleted T cells, or PBMCs supplied cDNA or gDNA.

As originally analysed: Quantification of nucleated cells was approximated via reference gene primer amplification. Only in-frame clones appear in the TCRdb table, and some are missing; sequencing was by immunoSEQ multiplex PCR. The V and J calls and clone size come from that table; D and trimming were worked out from the DNA. This table has 140,000 to 150,000 clones, roughly four fifths appearing once. This clone was recorded once. Trimming took 6 bases from V and 3 from J, leaving 10 bases between them. Germline CDR1 and CDR2: SEHNR and FQNEAQ (reference sequence). The CDR3 extends over 13 amino acids.

The origin of this receptor is a human donor with acute or convalescent COVID-19. The donor label of this sample is uncertain. Specimen: peripheral blood. The gene calls are TRBV7-9 and TRBJ2-3; possibly TRBD1 for D (5 bases). The CDR3 spells CASSFTGTDTQYF. CDR3 coding DNA: TGTGCCAGCAGTTTTACAGGTACAGATACGCAGTATTTT.